Included here is one T cell receptor beta chain sequence, with context. This entry is derived from a study of blood T cell repertoires in COVID-19. Whole-study context: Whether acute or convalescent, the COVID-19 samples came from the United States, Italy and Spain. Nucleic acid was either cDNA or gDNA, and it came from T cells, B-cell-depleted T cells, or PBMCs.

Study processing details: Amplification from reference gene primers served as the basis for estimated nucleated cell counts. This table comes from immunoSEQ multiplex PCR, and its TCRdb copy is limited to in-frame clones, with some not included. V and J calls plus clone size are reproduced from that table; the DNA served to infer D and trimming. Altogether 50,000 to 60,000 clones are present, more than 90% being singletons, with the ten largest covering more than 7.5%. The sequencing input was peripheral blood. The clonotype comes from an elderly woman with acute or convalescent COVID-19.

The chain's CDR3 is CASSSDWANSPLHF. The DNA for the CDR3 is TGTGCCAGCAGCTCGGACTGGGCAAATTCACCCCTCCACTTT. J is TRBJ1-6 and V is TRBV7-9, with no clear D. Germline lookup yields CDR1 SEHNR and CDR2 FQNEAQ (reference sequence). The CDR3 has 14 amino acids. The V end lost 4 bases, the J end lost 7 bases, and 11 bases lay between the germline ends.